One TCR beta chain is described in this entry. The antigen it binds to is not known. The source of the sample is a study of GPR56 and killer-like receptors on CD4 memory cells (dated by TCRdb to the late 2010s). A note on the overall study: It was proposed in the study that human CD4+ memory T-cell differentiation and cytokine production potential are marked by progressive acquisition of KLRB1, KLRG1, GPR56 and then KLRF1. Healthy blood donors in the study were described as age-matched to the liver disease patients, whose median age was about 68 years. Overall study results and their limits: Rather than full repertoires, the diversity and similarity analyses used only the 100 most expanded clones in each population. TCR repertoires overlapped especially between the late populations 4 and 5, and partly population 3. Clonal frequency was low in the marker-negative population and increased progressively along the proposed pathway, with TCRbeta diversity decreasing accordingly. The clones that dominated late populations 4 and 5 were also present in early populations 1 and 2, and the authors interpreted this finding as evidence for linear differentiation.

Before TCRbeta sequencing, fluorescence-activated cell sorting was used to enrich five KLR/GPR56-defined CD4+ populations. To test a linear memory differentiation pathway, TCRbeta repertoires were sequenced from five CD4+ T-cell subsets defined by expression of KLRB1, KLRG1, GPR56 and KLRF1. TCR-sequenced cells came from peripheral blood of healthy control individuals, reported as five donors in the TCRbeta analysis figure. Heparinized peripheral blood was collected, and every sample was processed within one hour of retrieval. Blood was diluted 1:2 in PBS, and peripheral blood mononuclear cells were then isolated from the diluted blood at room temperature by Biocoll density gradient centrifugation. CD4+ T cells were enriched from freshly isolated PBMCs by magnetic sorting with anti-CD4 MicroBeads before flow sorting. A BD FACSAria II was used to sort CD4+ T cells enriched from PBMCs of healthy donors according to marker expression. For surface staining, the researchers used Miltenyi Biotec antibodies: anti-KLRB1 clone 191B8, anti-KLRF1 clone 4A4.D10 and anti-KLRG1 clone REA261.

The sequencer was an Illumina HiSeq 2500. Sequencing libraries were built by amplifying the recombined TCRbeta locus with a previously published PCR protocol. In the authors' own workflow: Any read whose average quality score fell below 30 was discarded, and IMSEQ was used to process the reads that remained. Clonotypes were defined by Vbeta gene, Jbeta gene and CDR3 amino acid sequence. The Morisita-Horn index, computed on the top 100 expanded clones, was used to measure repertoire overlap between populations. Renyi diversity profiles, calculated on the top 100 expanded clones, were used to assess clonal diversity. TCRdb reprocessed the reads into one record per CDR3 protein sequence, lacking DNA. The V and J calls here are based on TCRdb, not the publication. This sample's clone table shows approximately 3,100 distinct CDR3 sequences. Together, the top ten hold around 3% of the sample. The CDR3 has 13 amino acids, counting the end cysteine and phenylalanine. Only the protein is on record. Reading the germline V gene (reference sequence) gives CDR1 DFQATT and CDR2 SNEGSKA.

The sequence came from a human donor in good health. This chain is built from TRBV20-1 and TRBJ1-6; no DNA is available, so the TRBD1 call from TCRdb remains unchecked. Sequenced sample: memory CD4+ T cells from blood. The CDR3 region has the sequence CSAMGGGVSPLHF.